Sequencing of this TCR beta chain was carried out in a study of cytomegalovirus exposure and HLA in healthy donors. General study points: Most TCR sequences showed up rarely, but some public TCRs showed up in many donors. Some TCR beta chains (164 of them) were listed as cytomegalovirus-associated.

Sequencing was performed with immunoSEQ multiplex PCR; in TCRdb, only in-frame clones are kept and a portion is missing. This table has some 150,000 clones, about 91% appearing once. Germline V lookup: CDR1 SGHAT, CDR2 FQNNGV. The CDR3 runs 19 residues. V lost 1 base and J lost 0, with 19 bases in between. In regard to this clone: The antigen is unknown.

The chain carries TRBV11-2 and TRBJ2-1; D possibly corresponds to TRBD1 (6 bases). The sequenced sample was PBMCs. The sequence derives from a woman aged 18-29 years in good health and CMV-seropositive. The DNA for the CDR3 is TGTGCCAGCAGCTTAGGGGGGTTTGTTGGGGACAACTCCTACAATGAGCAGTTCTTC. This codes for CASSLGGFVGDNSYNEQFF.